Listed here are 13 T cell receptor beta chains from one sample, sequenced in a study of shared clonotypes between healthy human individuals. Repertoires were generated with immunoSEQ multiplex PCR, while TCRdb's copy carries only in-frame clones and drops some. The sample lists nearly 1 million clones; over 60% were seen once. Sequenced input: memory CD4+ T cells sorted from blood. Indicated subset: CD45RA-negative fraction. The receptors were sampled from a man younger than 35 in good health.

This clone was observed a single time. V gene TRBV11-2 combines with J gene TRBJ2-2, with 8 positions matching TRBD1. Germline V CDR1 and CDR2: SGHAT, FQNNGV. The CDR3 runs 15 residues. J gave up 6 bases and V 3 bases, and 6 bases lay outside the gene matches. The CDR3 DNA reads TGTGCCAGCAGCTTTTCAGGGGGCAAGTCCGGGGAGCTGTTTTTT. Protein sequence: CASSFSGGKSGELFF.

The V call is TRBV5-5, the J call TRBJ2-5; TRBD2 aligns across 10 bases. J was trimmed by 5 bases and V by 0 bases; bases with no gene match: 7. Looked up from germline, CDR1 is SGHKS and CDR2 is YYEKEE (reference sequence). The CDR3 is made up of 16 amino acids. DNA of the CDR3: TGTGCCAGCAGCTTGGTTCTAGCGGGAGCAGGGGAGACCCAGTACTTC. It codes for CASSLVLAGAGETQYF. Looking up the rest from reference TRBV5-5 and TRBJ2-5 gives the full variable domain: DAGVTQSPTHLIKTRGQQVTLRCSPISGHKSVSWYQQVLGQGPQFIFQYYEKEERGRGNFPDRFSARQFPNYSSELNVNALLLGDSALYLCASSLVLAGAGETQYFGPGTRLLVL.

The table lists this clone with a few counts. The rearrangement links TRBV11-2 to TRBJ1-5; D unresolved. Per germline, CDR1 SGHAT and CDR2 FQNNGV. The CDR3 has 13 amino acids. V was clipped by 1 base and J by 7 bases, with 8 bases between them. As DNA, the CDR3 is TGTGCCAGCAGCTTAGGTGTGTCCCAGCCCCAGCATTTT. Translation: CASSLGVSQPQHF. Variable domain in full (rest from reference TRBV11-2 and TRBJ1-5): EAGVAQSPRYKIIEKRQSVAFWCNPISGHATLYWYQQILGQGPKLLIQFQNNGVVDDSQLPKDRFSAERLKGVDSTLKIQPAKLEDSAVYLCASSLGVSQPQHFGDGTRLSIL.

The chain couples TRBV4-3 to TRBJ2-3; no reliable D call. CDR1 is LGHNA, CDR2 YSLEER, per germline. There are 16 residues in the CDR3. Between the trimmed V and J ends, which lost 3 bases and 0 bases, there was a span of 13 bases. This CDR3 reads CASSQGSPTSTDTQYF. The CDR3 DNA follows: TGCGCCAGCAGCCAGGGTAGCCCCACTAGCACAGATACGCAGTATTTT.

V gene TRBV7-2 combines with J gene TRBJ1-4; D possibly corresponds to TRBD1 (5 bases). Deletions cut 7 bases from V and 2 bases from J, with 17 bases between. Germline values: CDR1 SGHTA, CDR2 FQGNSA. The CDR3 has 16 residues. CDR3 sequence: CASNLGGVKTNEKLFF. For the CDR3, the DNA is TGTGCCAGCAACCTGGGAGGGGTGAAGACTAATGAAAAACTGTTTTTT. Full variable domain (remainder filled in from reference TRBV7-2 and TRBJ1-4): GAGVSQSPSNKVTEKGKDVELRCDPISGHTALYWYRQSLGQGLEFLIYFQGNSAPDKSGLPSDRFSAERTGGSVSTLTIQRTQQEDSAVYLCASNLGGVKTNEKLFFGSGTQLSVL.

This chain connects TRBV19 to TRBJ2-5, with D perhaps TRBD2 (5 bases). The length of the CDR3 is 14 residues. V was trimmed by 10 bases and J by 4 bases, leaving 19 bases between them. CDR1 is LNHDA and CDR2 is SQIVND in the germline V gene (reference sequence). CDR3 sequence: CATNPGEMGETQYF. The CDR3 DNA reads as TGTGCCACCAATCCCGGGGAGATGGGAGAGACCCAGTACTTC.

This clone has just a few counts. This sequence joins TRBV2 and TRBJ1-5; 9 nucleotides line up with TRBD1. Losses at the gene ends were 5 bases for V and 7 bases for J; bases not matched to a gene: 9. This CDR3 comprises 15 residues. Germline V gene sequence: CDR1 SNHLY, CDR2 FYNNEI. CDR3 protein: CASSPGQGSRQPQHF. The CDR3 bases are TGTGCCAGCAGTCCGGGACAGGGTTCGAGACAGCCCCAGCATTTT.

The rearrangement links TRBV5-1 to TRBJ2-1, with TRBD1 matching 8 bases. The germline V gene has CDR1 SGHRS and CDR2 YFSETQ. V was clipped by 3 bases and J by 7 bases; unmatched bases: 9. There are 15 residues in the CDR3. CDR3 bases: TGCGCCAGCAGCTCCGGACAGGGCGGTCGGAATGAGCAGTTCTTC. It translates to CASSSGQGGRNEQFF.

The V and J genes are TRBV9 and TRBJ2-1; tentatively, D is TRBD1 or TRBD2 (5 bases each). Germline CDR1 reads SGDLS; CDR2 reads YYNGEE. With 1 base removed from V and 8 bases from J, the gap between germline ends came to 13 bases. This CDR3 contains 14 residues. The CDR3 sequence: CASSVKGRGDEQFF. CDR3 bases: TGTGCCAGCAGCGTAAAAGGGAGAGGGGATGAGCAGTTCTTC.

V is TRBV5-4 and J is TRBJ2-6; D unclear. Per the germline V gene, CDR1 is SGHNT and CDR2 is YYREEE (reference sequence). V lost 3 bases and J 0 bases, leaving 7 bases between the germline ends. The CDR3 sequence is 15 residues long. For the CDR3, the DNA is TGTGCCAGCAGCTCGAAAGTCTCTGGGGCCAACGTCCTGACTTTC. Its translation is CASSSKVSGANVLTF.

V usage is TRBV5-1 and J usage is TRBJ2-5, with 11 bases identical to TRBD2. Germline CDR1 is SGHRS and CDR2 is YFSETQ. J gave up 2 bases and V 7 bases, and 7 bases lay outside the gene matches. The CDR3 is 15 residues long. The CDR3 is CASGGGLAAQETQYF. The CDR3, as DNA: TGCGCCAGCGGAGGGGGACTAGCGGCTCAAGAGACCCAGTACTTC.

The gene calls are TRBV4-3 and TRBJ1-6; TRBD1 aligns across 7 bases. Trimming took 1 base from V and 6 from J; bases not matched to a gene: 6. This CDR3 contains 16 residues. The germline CDR1 and CDR2 sequences are LGHNA and YSLEER. DNA for the CDR3: TGCGCCAGCAGCCAAGGGGACAGTAGTGGTAATTCACCCCTCCACTTT. Protein sequence: CASSQGDSSGNSPLHF.

V usage is TRBV14 and J usage is TRBJ2-1; D is unresolved. The V gene's germline CDR1 is SGHDN and CDR2 FVKESK. Deletions cut 1 base from V and 4 bases from J, with 2 bases between. This CDR3 comprises 12 residues. This CDR3 reads CASSQGYNEQFF. In DNA form, the CDR3 reads TGTGCCAGCAGCCAAGGGTACAATGAGCAGTTCTTC.